This T cell receptor (beta chain) appears in the sequencing data of a study of T cells and copy number aberrations in small-cell lung cancer. Findings and limits, study-wide: A small sample size limited this study; results need validation. Versus adjacent lung, tumor T-cell richness and clonality were lower; density nonsignificantly.

The CDR3 consists of 16 residues. The ends lost 3 bases at V and 10 bases at J; junction bases unmatched: 8. Looked up from germline, CDR1 is SGHTA and CDR2 is FQGNSA. The method was immunoSEQ multiplex PCR; TCRdb's version includes in-frame clones alone and lacks a portion of them. This table has 7,500 to 10,000 clones, about 75% appearing once. All donors were smokers or heavy second-hand smokers. This clone was counted a single time. Its antigen is as yet unknown. The rearrangement links TRBV7-2 to TRBJ2-1, with TRBD2 identical over 14 bases. What was sequenced was normal tissue next to the tumor. The TCR was taken from a man aged 55 to 70 with small cell lung cancer. The CDR3 sequence is CASSFGAGTSGGEQFF. The CDR3, as DNA: TGTGCCAGCAGCTTCGGAGCCGGGACTAGCGGGGGCGAGCAGTTCTTC.